This TCR beta chain was obtained from a study of OX40 agonist ivuxolimab in advanced cancers. On the study more broadly: Dose-escalation patients' cancers were hepatocellular carcinoma, melanoma, renal cell or head and neck cancer.

Data came from immunoSEQ multiplex PCR; TCRdb stores just in-frame clones and leaves some out. The sample records around 110,000 clones, approximately 89% being singletons. The CDR3 has 14 residues. The ends lost 7 bases at V and 4 bases at J; junction bases unmatched: 1. Germline lookup yields CDR1 MNHEY and CDR2 SVGAGI. This sequence joins TRBV6-5 and TRBJ2-1, with 13 nucleotides matching TRBD2. This sequence was found in an adult with an advanced solid tumor such as melanoma, head and neck, liver or kidney cancer. The source was CD4+ or CD8+ T cells sorted from blood, collected in a trial of the OX40 agonist ivuxolimab. CDR3 sequence (DNA): TGTGCCAGCAAACTAGCGGGAGGGTACAATGAGCAGTTCTTC. Protein sequence: CASKLAGGYNEQFF.